This TCR beta chain was identified during a study of Ad26.COV2.S vaccination and SARS-CoV-2 variants. Whole-study results and caveats: Total T cell responses may have been underestimated by the TCR breadth and depth analyses.

Regarding treatment: roughly 19 received Ad26.COV2.S at low or high dose, single or two shots; about 5 received placebo; per-sample allocation not given. The investigators took samples on day 63 after the first vaccine or placebo injection. This clone was observed a handful of times. The antigen is not known. The protocol was immunoSEQ multiplex PCR, while the TCRdb copy is restricted to in-frame clones and leaves out a portion. Among 350,000 to 450,000 clones listed, approximately 90% were seen once. Germline V gene data show CDR1 as MDHEN and CDR2 as SYDVKM. The CDR3 extends over 14 amino acids. Trimming removed 2 bases at V and 6 bases at J, with 14 bases between.

This sequence originates from a person between 18 and 59 years old who received the Ad26.COV2.S COVID-19 vaccine or a placebo. The specimen comprised peripheral blood, sampled in a trial of Ad26.COV2.S vaccine versus placebo. The chain employs TRBV28 and TRBJ2-7, with TRBD1 as a possible D gene (6 bases). The CDR3 nucleotides read TGTGCCAGCAGTTTACCCCACAGGGCCCCCGAGCAGTACTTC. Residues: CASSLPHRAPEQYF.